The 29 T cell receptor beta chains below all came from one sample that was sequenced in a study of blood T cells in healthy people across ages (dated by TCRdb to the mid-2010s). Libraries were built with 5' RACE. A second roughly 6 to 12 cycle PCR used a sample-barcoded 5' primer and a J-beta primer mix. TCRdb reprocessing: public reads trimmed at Q25 with fastp, clones called with MiXCR, in-frame beta chains kept. Identical CDR3 proteins give one entry, which carries the most common genes and DNA. For this sample the table gives 1.8 million or so distinct CDR3 sequences, of which roughly two fifths were detected only once. 20% to 25% of the sample lies in the top ten. The sequenced sample consisted of blood. All receptors come from a human donor in good health.

This chain connects TRBV20-1 to TRBJ1-2; a weak D match, TRBD1 (5 bases). Germline V CDR1 and CDR2: DFQATT, SNEGSKA (reference sequence). V lost 6 bases, J lost 4 bases, and 12 bases lay in between. This CDR3 has 12 amino acids. As DNA, the CDR3 is TGCAGTGCCAGGGAATTAGGCTATGGCTACACCTTC. It yields the protein CSARELGYGYTF.

The chain has TRBV27 and TRBJ2-7; 7 nucleotides align to TRBD1. J gave up 1 base and V 7 bases, and 10 bases lay outside the gene matches. The germline gives CDR1 MNHEY, CDR2 SMNVEV (reference sequence). CDR3 length: 15 residues. CDR3 region: CASKDGRDRSYEQYF. CDR3 DNA: TGTGCCAGCAAAGACGGCCGGGACAGATCCTACGAGCAGTACTTC.

The V and J genes are TRBV20-1 and TRBJ1-2; the match to TRBD1 covers 9 bases. CDR1 DFQATT and CDR2 SNEGSKA come from the germline V gene (reference sequence). The CDR3 covers 15 residues. Germline trimming cut 6 bases from V and 7 bases from J; bases unmatched to any gene: 15. The CDR3 DNA reads TGCAGTGCACCCTCCCCAGGACAGGGGTCGTTTGGCTACACCTTC. Its translation: CSAPSPGQGSFGYTF.

This clonotype was counted between two and nine times. The V call is TRBV5-1, the J call TRBJ2-1; 8 nucleotides agree with TRBD2. Germline CDR1 SGHRS, CDR2 YFSETQ. CDR3 length: 14 residues. Germline trimming cut 3 bases from V and 6 bases from J; bases unmatched to any gene: 5. This CDR3 reads CASSWSGGINEQFF. CDR3 nucleotide sequence: TGCGCCAGCAGCTGGAGCGGGGGTATCAATGAGCAGTTCTTC.

Concerning this clonotype: The junction differs from germline at one of its ends, possibly a read error. The chain couples TRBV4-1 to TRBJ1-1; D ambiguous. This CDR3 spans 19 amino acids. Per germline, CDR1 MGHRA and CDR2 YSYEKL. The chain's CDR3 is CASSQDGTKERGVVTEAFF. CDR3 DNA sequence: TGCGCCAGTAGCCAAGATGGAACAAAAGAACGCGGGGTAGTGACTGAAGCTTTCTTT.

The chain uses TRBV7-2 and TRBJ2-7; no clear D. This CDR3 is built from 14 residues. The V end was cut by 6 bases, the J end by 0 bases, with 12 bases between. Germline CDR1 reads SGHTA; CDR2 reads FQGNSA. CDR3 nucleotide sequence: TGTGCCAGCAGTTCCCATTCCTCCTCCTACGAGCAGTACTTC. Translated: CASSSHSSSYEQYF.

The genes are TRBV5-1 and TRBJ1-5; tentative D call: TRBD1 (5 bases). The CDR3 consists of 14 residues. V was shortened by 4 bases and J by 3 bases, with 11 bases between the two germline ends. CDR1 is SGHRS and CDR2 is YFSETQ in the germline V gene. The CDR3 loop reads CASSVDGTNQPQHF. CDR3 nucleotides: TGCGCCAGCAGCGTCGACGGGACCAATCAGCCCCAGCATTTT.

This chain uses TRBV10-2 with TRBJ2-7, with 14 positions matching TRBD2. Judging by the DNA end, TRBJ2-5 fits better; the J call may be wrong. Germline V gene lookup returns CDR1 WSHSY and CDR2 SAAADI. This CDR3 is built from 13 residues. CDR3 amino acids: CARGTSGGETQYF. CDR3 sequence (DNA): TGCGCCAGGGGGACTAGCGGGGGAGAGACCCAGTACTTC.

The J gene is TRBJ2-7, the V gene TRBV29-1, with unresolved D. Trimming pared 7 bases from V and 0 bases from J, leaving 10 bases between. In germline, CDR1 is SQVTM, CDR2 ANQGSEA. The CDR3 is 12 residues long. CDR3 sequence: CSAQISSYEQYF. The CDR3 DNA follows: TGCAGCGCCCAGATAAGCTCCTACGAGCAGTACTTC.

CDR3 sequence (DNA): TGTGCCAGCAGCTTCCGACACGGGGAGGGCCCTGAGCAGTACTTC. Its protein product is CASSFRHGEGPEQYF. V and J are TRBV5-8 and TRBJ2-4; 7 nucleotides match TRBD2. V shed 2 bases and J 13 bases; nucleotides not matched to a gene: 15. Germline-derived CDR1 and CDR2 are SGHTS and YDEGEE. The CDR3 covers 15 residues.

The V and J genes are TRBV6-1 and TRBJ2-2; either TRBD1 or TRBD2 may fit D (5 bases each). Germline assignment: CDR1 MNHNS and CDR2 SASEGT. The CDR3 is 17 amino acids. V was pared by 7 bases and J by 2 bases, with 20 bases between. The chain's CDR3 is CASTGRLHGANTGELFF. As DNA, the CDR3 is TGTGCCAGCACCGGAAGACTCCACGGGGCCAACACCGGGGAGCTGTTTTTT.

The gene calls are TRBV2 and TRBJ2-7, with D uncertain. There are 14 residues in the CDR3. Germline assignment: CDR1 SNHLY and CDR2 FYNNEI. Trimming shortened V by 4 bases and J by 0 bases, and 10 bases separated the two germline ends. This chain's CDR3 is CASSGRQSSYEQYF. CDR3 nucleotides: TGTGCCAGCAGTGGAAGACAAAGCTCCTACGAGCAGTACTTC.

The V gene is TRBV29-1, the J gene TRBJ1-1; 7 bases match TRBD1. The CDR3 covers 14 residues. The V gene end was trimmed by 5 bases and the J gene end by 3 bases; junction bases not matched to a gene: 9. Germline V lookup: CDR1 SQVTM, CDR2 ANQGSEA. The CDR3 nucleotides are TGCAGCGTTAGGGGGCAGCGGAAGGACACTGAAGCTTTCTTT. Residues: CSVRGQRKDTEAFF.

V usage is TRBV3-1 and J usage is TRBJ2-4, with D uncertain. V lost 2 bases to trimming and J lost 15 bases, with 20 bases between them. CDR1 LGHDT and CDR2 YNNKEL come from the germline V gene (reference sequence). The CDR3 consists of 14 residues. The CDR3 DNA sequence: TGTGCCAGCAGCCAACCCGGGCCCTCATCCGGGCTGTACTTC. This sequence encodes CASSQPGPSSGLYF.

This clonotype was observed many times. The rearrangement joins TRBV6-5 to TRBJ2-2; D gene ambiguous. In germline, CDR1 is MNHEY, CDR2 SVGAGI. V was clipped by 3 bases and J by 7 bases, with 3 bases between them. The CDR3 is 11 residues long. The CDR3 DNA is TGTGCCAGCAGTTATCTCGGGGAGCTGTTTTTT. Its protein is CASSYLGELFF.

There are many counts of this clonotype. The gene calls are TRBV5-1 and TRBJ1-2; D possibly corresponds to TRBD1 (5 bases). Trimming pared 5 bases from V and 2 bases from J, leaving 16 bases between. Germline V gene sequence: CDR1 SGHRS, CDR2 YFSETQ. CDR3 length equals 15 residues. CDR3 sequence (DNA): TGCGCCAGCAGATGGGGGACGGGGGAGAACTATGGCTACACCTTC. It is translated as CASRWGTGENYGYTF.

The chain combines TRBV4-2 with TRBJ2-1; TRBD2 matches 12 bases. The germline CDR1 and CDR2 sequences are LGHNA and YNFKEQ. This CDR3 spans 17 amino acids. V was clipped by 0 bases and J by 9 bases; unmatched bases: 9. The CDR3 coding sequence is TGTGCCAGCAGCCAAGATACCGGGCTAGCGGGGGGGATTGAGCAGTTCTTC. The encoded protein is CASSQDTGLAGGIEQFF.

The chain is built from TRBV5-1 and TRBJ2-5; D is ambiguous. The CDR3 is made up of 14 amino acids. CDR1 and CDR2 (germline): SGHRS, YFSETQ. V shed 1 base and J shed 2 bases, with 9 bases lying between them. The CDR3: CASSLFDQQETQYF. In nucleotides, the CDR3 is TGCGCCAGCAGCTTGTTCGATCAGCAAGAGACCCAGTACTTC.

The chain couples TRBV5-1 to TRBJ2-3; D gene ambiguous. CDR1 and CDR2 (germline): SGHRS, YFSETQ. Trimming cost V 7 bases and J 0 bases, with 12 bases left between them. The CDR3 has 14 residues. The CDR3 region has the DNA TGCGCCAGCCACGAAGGGCCCAGCACAGATACGCAGTATTTT. Its protein is CASHEGPSTDTQYF.

Turning to this clonotype: This could be a read error, since a much larger clone is one nucleotide away. V and J are TRBV10-3 and TRBJ2-4, with D tentatively TRBD1 or TRBD2 (5 bases each). TRBJ2-7 matches the DNA end more closely, so the J call is doubtful. The CDR3 extends over 14 amino acids. Per the germline V gene, CDR1 is ENHRY and CDR2 is SYGVKD. CDR3 protein: CAFSGGQGHNEQYF. CDR3 DNA: TGTGCCTTCAGTGGGGGTCAAGGACACAACGAGCAGTACTTC.

The chain has TRBV20-1 and TRBJ2-5, with TRBD2 matching 9 bases. The CDR3 sequence is 15 residues long. The junction had 11 bases not matched to a gene; V was cut back by 3 bases and J by 6 bases. From germline, CDR1 is DFQATT and CDR2 SNEGSKA (reference sequence). CDR3 bases: TGCAGTGCTAGCGGTTGGCGGGGGGGCGTGAAGACCCAGTACTTC. Amino acid sequence: CSASGWRGGVKTQYF.

This chain joins TRBV7-9 and TRBJ1-2; no clear D. Germline values: CDR1 SEHNR, CDR2 FQNEAQ (reference sequence). The germline V and J ends were trimmed by 4 bases and 6 bases, with 9 bases remaining between them. The length of the CDR3 is 12 residues. Here the CDR3 reads CASSSGVNGYTF. The CDR3 DNA follows: TGTGCCAGCAGCTCCGGGGTTAATGGCTACACCTTC. The variable domain in full, with the rest retrieved from reference TRBV7-9 and TRBJ1-2, is DTGVSQNPRHKITKRGQNVTFRCDPISEHNRLYWYRQTLGQGPEFLTYFQNEAQLEKSRLLSDRFSAERPKGSFSTLEIQRTEQGDSAMYLCASSSGVNGYTFGSGTRLTVV.

This chain uses TRBV27 with TRBJ1-1; no clear D gene. With 6 bases removed from V and 1 base from J, the gap between germline ends came to 15 bases. Germline lookup yields CDR1 MNHEY and CDR2 SMNVEV (reference sequence). The CDR3 covers 15 residues. As DNA, the CDR3 is TGTGCCAGCAGCCTTATGGCCCTCTCGAACACTGAAGCTTTCTTT. It is translated as CASSLMALSNTEAFF.

The chain links TRBV7-2 to TRBJ2-7, with TRBD1 identical over 10 bases. V dropped 3 bases and J dropped 4; count of bases not matched to a gene: 9. Germline V gene sequence: CDR1 SGHTA, CDR2 FQGNSA. The CDR3 spans 16 residues. DNA of the CDR3: TGTGCCAGCAGCTTGGGGCCTGGGGACAGGGGTTACGAGCAGTACTTC. Protein: CASSLGPGDRGYEQYF.

This clonotype was observed a handful of times. The chain links TRBV4-2 to TRBJ2-3; TRBD1 or TRBD2 may be the D gene (5 bases each). The CDR3 extends over 17 amino acids. Germline CDR1 reads LGHNA; CDR2 reads YNFKEQ. Trimming removed 0 bases at V and 6 bases at J, with 19 bases between. The CDR3 DNA is TGTGCCAGCAGCCAAGAACGGGGTGGACCTCGGGGCGATACGCAGTATTTT. It specifies CASSQERGGPRGDTQYF.

This clonotype was detected ten times or more. The genes are TRBV4-3 and TRBJ2-6; no firm D call. Germline V CDR1 and CDR2: LGHNA, YSLEER. V lost 5 bases, J lost 0 bases, and 11 bases lay in between. This CDR3 has 16 amino acids. The CDR3 DNA follows: TGCGCCAGCAGCACACGACTGAGCTCTGGGGCCAACGTCCTGACTTTC. Protein: CASSTRLSSGANVLTF.

This sequence joins TRBV29-1 and TRBJ1-2; tentative D call: TRBD1 (6 bases). Trimming pared 7 bases from V and 6 bases from J, leaving 18 bases between. This CDR3 comprises 13 residues. CDR1 is SQVTM and CDR2 is ANQGSEA in the germline V gene. This chain's CDR3 is CSAGQTGLNGYTF. The CDR3 nucleotides read TGCAGCGCGGGACAAACGGGCTTGAATGGCTACACCTTC.

This clonotype has more than one count but fewer than ten. The rearrangement joins TRBV29-1 to TRBJ2-5; weak D call: TRBD1 (7 bases). Germline CDR1 and CDR2: SQVTM and ANQGSEA. V dropped 4 bases and J dropped 2 bases, with 14 bases sitting between them. CDR3 length equals 14 residues. CDR3 DNA: TGCAGCGTTGGGACAGGAGGAGGGCAAGAGACCCAGTACTTC. Translation: CSVGTGGGQETQYF.

This clonotype has more than one count but fewer than ten. Possible read error: a much larger clone is one base away. The rearrangement links TRBV9 to TRBJ2-1, with 11 bases identical to TRBD2. Germline V CDR1 and CDR2: SGDLS, YYNGEE. V lost 4 bases, J lost 6 bases, and 3 bases stayed unmatched. The CDR3 contains 14 residues. The CDR3 reads CASSHSGGANEQFF. The CDR3, as DNA: TGTGCCAGCAGCCATAGCGGGGGGGCCAATGAGCAGTTCTTC.